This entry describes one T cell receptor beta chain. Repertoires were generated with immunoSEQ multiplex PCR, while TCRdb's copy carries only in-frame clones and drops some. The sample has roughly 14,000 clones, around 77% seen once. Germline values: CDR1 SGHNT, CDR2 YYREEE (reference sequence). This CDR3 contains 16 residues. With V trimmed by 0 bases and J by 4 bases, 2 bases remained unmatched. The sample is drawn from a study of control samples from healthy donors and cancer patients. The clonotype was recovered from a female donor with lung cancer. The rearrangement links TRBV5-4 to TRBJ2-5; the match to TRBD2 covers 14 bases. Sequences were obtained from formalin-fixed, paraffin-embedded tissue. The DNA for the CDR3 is TGTGCCAGCAGCTTGGGACTAGCGGGGGGGCCAGAGACCCAGTACTTC. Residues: CASSLGLAGGPETQYF. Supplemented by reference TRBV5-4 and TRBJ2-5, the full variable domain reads ETGVTQSPTHLIKTRGQQVTLRCSSQSGHNTVSWYQQALGQGPQFIFQYYREEENGRGNFPPRFSGLQFPNYSSELNVNALELDDSALYLCASSLGLAGGPETQYFGPGTRLLVL.